These 4 T cell receptor beta chains came from one sample sequenced in a study of shared clonotypes between healthy human individuals. Method: immunoSEQ multiplex PCR; TCRdb's copy keeps in-frame clones and lacks some. The sample comprises about 2 million clones, about 95% of which are singletons, and more than 0.95% rests with the top ten. In the naive CD8 group, cells lacked CD45RO and were positively selected for CCR7, so terminally differentiated effector memory CD45RA+ cells were left out. Sample: naive CD8+ T cells sorted from blood. Source of these receptors: a man in his late teens or twenties in good health.

The chain has TRBV27 and TRBJ2-7, with D possibly being TRBD1 (6 bases). V was trimmed by 3 bases and J by 0 bases, leaving 12 bases between them. The CDR3 sequence is 15 residues long. Germline V gene data show CDR1 as MNHEY and CDR2 as SMNVEV (reference sequence). The CDR3 is CASSFQGSFSYEQYF. CDR3 in DNA: TGTGCCAGCAGTTTTCAGGGGTCCTTCTCCTACGAGCAGTACTTC.

About this clone: Other DNA sequences from this sample encode an identical CDR3 as well. V is TRBV7-9 and J is TRBJ1-5; D gene ambiguous. The germline CDR1 and CDR2 sequences are SEHNR and FQNEAQ (reference sequence). CDR3 size: 15 residues. V lost 4 bases, J lost 0 bases, and 10 bases lay in between. CDR3 protein: CASSSQGASNQPQHF. CDR3 sequence (DNA): TGTGCCAGCAGCTCCCAAGGTGCTAGCAATCAGCCCCAGCATTTT.

CDR3 DNA sequence: TGTGCCAGCACGTGGCGGGGGGTCTTAAGCGAGCAGTACTTC. It yields the protein CASTWRGVLSEQYF. The chain carries TRBV28 and TRBJ2-7, with 8 bases identical to TRBD2. The V segment lost 7 bases and the J segment 6 bases; nucleotides outside the gene matches: 11. The CDR3 is 14 residues long. Germline V gene lookup returns CDR1 MDHEN and CDR2 SYDVKM.

The chain recombines TRBV7-2 with TRBJ1-2; tentatively, D is TRBD1 (6 bases). Per the germline V gene, CDR1 is SGHTA and CDR2 is FQGNSA. V was trimmed by 2 bases and J by 0 bases, leaving 10 bases between them. The CDR3 is 15 amino acids. This CDR3 reads CASSLRQVSNYGYTF. For the CDR3, the DNA is TGTGCCAGCAGCTTAAGACAGGTGTCTAACTATGGCTACACCTTC.